The T cell receptor (beta chain) under discussion was sequenced for a study of identical twins. Notes on the study in general: The conclusions drew on cross-sectional statistical analysis instead of tracking the same donors. Invariant T cells like MAIT and iNKT could partly confound the zero-insertion analyses.

TCRdb fed the 5' RACE reads into MiXCR, producing one record per CDR3 protein. The data show around 280,000 distinct CDR3 sequences, about 8.3% seen once. About this clonotype: Its antigen is currently unknown.

The CDR3 extends over 16 amino acids. Germline CDR1 is ENHRY and CDR2 is SYGVKD. V lost 0 bases, J lost 2 bases, and 3 bases stayed unmatched. These data also formed part of another study, on yellow fever vaccine responses in identical twins.

What was sequenced was memory (CD45RO+) T cells sorted from blood. The receptor comes from a woman between 18 and 29 years old in good health. This chain uses TRBV10-3 with TRBJ2-5; 10 bases match TRBD2. CDR3 bases: TGTGCCATCAGTGAGTCTCAGACTAGCGGGCAAGAGACCCAGTACTTC. Encoded protein: CAISESQTSGQETQYF.